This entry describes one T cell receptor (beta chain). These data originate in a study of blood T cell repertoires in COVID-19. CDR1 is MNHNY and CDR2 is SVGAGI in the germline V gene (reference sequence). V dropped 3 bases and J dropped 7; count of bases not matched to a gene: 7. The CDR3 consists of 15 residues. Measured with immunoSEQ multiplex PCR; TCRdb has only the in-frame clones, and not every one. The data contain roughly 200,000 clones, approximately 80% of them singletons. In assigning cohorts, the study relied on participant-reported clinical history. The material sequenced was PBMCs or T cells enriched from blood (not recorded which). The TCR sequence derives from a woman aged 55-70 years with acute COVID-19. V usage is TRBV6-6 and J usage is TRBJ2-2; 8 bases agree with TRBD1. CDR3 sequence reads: CASSYNQGAVGELFF. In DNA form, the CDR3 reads TGTGCCAGCAGTTATAATCAGGGGGCGGTCGGGGAGCTGTTTTTT.